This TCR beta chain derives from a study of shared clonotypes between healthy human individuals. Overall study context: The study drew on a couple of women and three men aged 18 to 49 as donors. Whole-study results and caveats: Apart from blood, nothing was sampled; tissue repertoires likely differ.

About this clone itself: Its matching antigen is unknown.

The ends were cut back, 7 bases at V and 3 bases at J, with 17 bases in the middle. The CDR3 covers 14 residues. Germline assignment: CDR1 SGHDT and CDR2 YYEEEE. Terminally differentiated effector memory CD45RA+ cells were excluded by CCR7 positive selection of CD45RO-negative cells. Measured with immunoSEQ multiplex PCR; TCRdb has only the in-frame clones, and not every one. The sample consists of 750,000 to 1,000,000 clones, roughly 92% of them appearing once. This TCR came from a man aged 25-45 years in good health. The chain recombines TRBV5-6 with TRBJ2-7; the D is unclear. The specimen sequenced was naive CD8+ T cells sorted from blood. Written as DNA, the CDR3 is TGTGCCAGCCAGCTTGAATCTAGTCTCTACGAGCAGTACTTC. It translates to CASQLESSLYEQYF.